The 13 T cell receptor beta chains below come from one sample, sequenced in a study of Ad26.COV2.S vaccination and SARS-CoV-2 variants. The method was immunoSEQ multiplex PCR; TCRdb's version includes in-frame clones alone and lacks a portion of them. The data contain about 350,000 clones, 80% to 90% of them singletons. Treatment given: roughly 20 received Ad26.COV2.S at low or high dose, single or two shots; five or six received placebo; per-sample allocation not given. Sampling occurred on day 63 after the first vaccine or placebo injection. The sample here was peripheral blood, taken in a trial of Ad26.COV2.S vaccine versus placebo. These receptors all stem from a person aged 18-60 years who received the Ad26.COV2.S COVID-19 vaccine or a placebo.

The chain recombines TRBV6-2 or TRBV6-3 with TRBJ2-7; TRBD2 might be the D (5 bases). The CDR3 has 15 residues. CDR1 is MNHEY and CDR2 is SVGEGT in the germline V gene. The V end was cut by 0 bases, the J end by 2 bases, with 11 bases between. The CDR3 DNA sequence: TGTGCCAGCAGTTACTCACTAGGCAAGCCCTACGAGCAGTACTTC. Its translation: CASSYSLGKPYEQYF.

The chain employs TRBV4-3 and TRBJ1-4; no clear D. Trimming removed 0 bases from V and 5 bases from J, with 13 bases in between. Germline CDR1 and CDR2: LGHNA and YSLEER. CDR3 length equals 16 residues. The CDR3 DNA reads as TGCGCCAGCAGCCAAGAACCCCAGGCAGCGAATGAAAAACTGTTTTTT. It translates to CASSQEPQAANEKLFF.

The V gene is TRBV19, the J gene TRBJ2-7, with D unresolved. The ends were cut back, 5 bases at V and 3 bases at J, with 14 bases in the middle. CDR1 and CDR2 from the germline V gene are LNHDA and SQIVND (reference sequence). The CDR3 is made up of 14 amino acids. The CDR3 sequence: CASSSGRDVYEQYF. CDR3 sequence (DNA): TGTGCCAGTAGTTCTGGTCGCGACGTCTACGAGCAGTACTTC.

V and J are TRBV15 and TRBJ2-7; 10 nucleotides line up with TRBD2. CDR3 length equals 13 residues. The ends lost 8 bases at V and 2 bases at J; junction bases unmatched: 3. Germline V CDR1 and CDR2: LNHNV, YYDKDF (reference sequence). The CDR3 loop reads CATGLADTYEQYF. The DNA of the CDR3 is TGTGCCACCGGACTAGCGGATACCTACGAGCAGTACTTC.

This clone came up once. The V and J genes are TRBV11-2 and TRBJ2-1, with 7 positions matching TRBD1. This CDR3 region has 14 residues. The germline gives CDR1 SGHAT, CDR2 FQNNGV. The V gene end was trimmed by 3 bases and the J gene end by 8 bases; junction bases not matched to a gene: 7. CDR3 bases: TGTGCCAGCAGCTTTGGGACAGATCTCGATGAGCAGTTCTTC. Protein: CASSFGTDLDEQFF.

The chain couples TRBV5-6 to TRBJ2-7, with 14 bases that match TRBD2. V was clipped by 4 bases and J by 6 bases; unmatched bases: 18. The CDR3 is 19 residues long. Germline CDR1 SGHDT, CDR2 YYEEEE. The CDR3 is CASSRSYAPGTSGSSEQYF. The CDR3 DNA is TGTGCCAGCAGCCGCTCCTACGCTCCCGGGACTAGCGGGAGTAGCGAGCAGTACTTC.

The DNA for the CDR3 is TGTGCCAGCAGTTTAGGCAGGGCCCATGGCTACACCTTC. Amino acids: CASSLGRAHGYTF. The chain combines TRBV12-3 or TRBV12-4 with TRBJ1-2, with D perhaps TRBD1 (5 bases). The V end lost 1 base, the J end lost 6 bases, and 9 bases lay between the germline ends. This CDR3 is built from 13 residues.

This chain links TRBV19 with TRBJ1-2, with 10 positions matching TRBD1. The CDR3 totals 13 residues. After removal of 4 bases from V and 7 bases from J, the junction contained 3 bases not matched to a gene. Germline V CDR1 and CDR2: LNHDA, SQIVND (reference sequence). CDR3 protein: CASSTRTGGGYTF. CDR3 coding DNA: TGTGCCAGTAGTACCCGGACAGGGGGTGGCTACACCTTC.

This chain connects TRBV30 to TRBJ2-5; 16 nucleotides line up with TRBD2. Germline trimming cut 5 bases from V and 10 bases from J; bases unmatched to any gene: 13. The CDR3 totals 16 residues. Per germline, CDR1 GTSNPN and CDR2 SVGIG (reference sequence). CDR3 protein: CAWPVPGLAGGRIQYF. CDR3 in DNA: TGTGCCTGGCCTGTACCGGGACTAGCGGGGGGGCGGATCCAGTACTTC.

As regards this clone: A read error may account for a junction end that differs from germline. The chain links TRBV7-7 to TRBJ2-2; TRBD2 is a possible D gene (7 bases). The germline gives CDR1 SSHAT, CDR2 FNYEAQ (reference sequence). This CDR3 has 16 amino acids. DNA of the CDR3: TGTGCTAGCAGCCCTTGGGGGGGGGCTAGGACCGGGGAGCTGTTTTTT. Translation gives CASSPWGGARTGELFF.

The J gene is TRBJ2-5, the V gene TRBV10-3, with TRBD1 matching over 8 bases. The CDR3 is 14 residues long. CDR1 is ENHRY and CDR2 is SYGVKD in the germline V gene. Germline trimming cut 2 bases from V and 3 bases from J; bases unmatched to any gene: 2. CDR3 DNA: TGTGCCATCAGTGAGGGACAGGGTAAAGAGACCCAGTACTTC. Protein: CAISEGQGKETQYF.

CDR3 DNA sequence: TGTGCCAGCAGTTACGGCTTTAGCACAGATACGCAGTATTTT. Translating it yields CASSYGFSTDTQYF. This chain joins TRBV6-5 and TRBJ2-3; unclear D gene. Germline V gene data show CDR1 as MNHEY and CDR2 as SVGAGI. The CDR3 loop spans 14 amino acids. Deletions cut 2 bases from V and 0 bases from J, with 6 bases between.

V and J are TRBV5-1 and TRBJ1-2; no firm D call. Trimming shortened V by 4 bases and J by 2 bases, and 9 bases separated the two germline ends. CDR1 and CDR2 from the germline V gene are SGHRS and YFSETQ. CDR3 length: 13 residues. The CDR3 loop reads CASSLNQNYGYTF. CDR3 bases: TGCGCCAGCAGCCTGAACCAGAACTATGGCTACACCTTC. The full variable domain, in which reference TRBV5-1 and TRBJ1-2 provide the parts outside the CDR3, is KAGVTQTPRYLIKTRGQQVTLSCSPISGHRSVSWYQQTPGQGLQFLFEYFSETQRNKGNFPGRFSGRQFSNSRSEMNVSTLELGDSALYLCASSLNQNYGYTFGSGTRLTVV.